Sequencing of this T cell receptor beta chain was carried out in a study of long-term antiretroviral therapy in people with HIV (dated by TCRdb to between 2021 and 2024). Turning to the overall study: The earliest samples were collected roughly a decade before the 2015 WHO recommendation for immediate ART, at a time when ART was usually postponed until CD4 counts fell. Whether ART initiation and durable HIV suppression were associated with changes in peripheral blood TRB repertoire composition and diversity was tested in a retrospective serial study. A total of over 150 cryopreserved PBMC samples came from approximately 30 adults with confirmed HIV infection and were collected serially over a mean of roughly six years (range 1-12). About 35% of the 30 participants with HIV were female. Test extractions of a monoclonal T-cell line alongside under 35 polyclonal samples showed no cross-contamination during QIAcube processing.

Beyond this particular receptor, the publication reports: The samples span the years 2004 to 2017, and the ART regimens used at that time may not be as effective as current regimens. Expanded TRB clones identified before ART initiation dominated the repertoire across all time points, though the dominance fluctuated and decreased in many PLHIV after ART. Limited PBMC availability meant only the TCR beta chain was sequenced, without alpha chain pairing. HIV repertoires had narrower CDR3 length ranges than controls, and the network structure suggested an antigen-experienced repertoire that shifted only slightly toward naive after ART. Unsorted PBMC were profiled instead of sorted CD4+ and CD8+ T cells because pre-ART samples had limited cell numbers. Inferences about post-ART repertoire changes were limited because no data were available on ART adherence, viral resistance or therapy changes. ART initiation was associated with a significant increase in TRB diversity, but diversity stayed significantly below transplant donor controls even after long-term ART.

A few counts support this clone. There is no known antigen for this receptor. The record has no base qualities; no much larger clone is one base away. Sequencing of the TRB variable region was done with the immunoSEQ hsTCRB v3.0 assay at survey level resolution. The targeted TRB sequencing depth was roughly 40,000-55,000 T-cell genomes per sample. Pooled TRB libraries were sequenced on an Illumina MiSeq with a v3 150-cycle kit. The original pipeline was this. Analysis of repertoires was carried out in R inside a reproducible Nextflow workflow spanning QC, data transformation and analysis. LymphoSeq2, an R package for exploring AIRR-Seq data, was used to implement custom analyses. Several samples that yielded fewer than 5000 total TRB sequences were excluded, so that 188 HIV repertoires were analyzed. Among the 200 or so HIV repertoires that were kept, around 60 were collected before ART initiation and 120 to 140 were collected after ART initiation. Repertoires were downsampled to 5000 TRB nucleotide sequences, and summary statistics were averaged over 100 downsampling iterations. The analysis kept only TRB sequences whose CDR3 regions were at least seven amino acids long. Diversity was measured with a Shannon entropy-derived clonality score and the Gini coefficient. In the repertoire networks, any two of the top 5000 CDR3 amino acid sequences were connected whenever the two sequences differed by an edit distance of one. GLIPH2 predicted antigen specificity groups and MHC restriction for TRB CDR3 amino acid sequences. Known CMV, EBV, HIV or tissue antigen associations were flagged by matching CDR3 amino acid sequences against VDJdb and McPAS-TCR. Pre-ART, post-ART and control groups were compared with Wilcoxon signed-rank tests and Holm-Bonferroni correction. Drawn from immuneACCESS, this table holds only the in-frame rearrangements with V and J called that TCRdb kept. Clones are partly lost; checked studies trace under half to an unresolved V gene and leave the rest unexplained. The D gene and trimming were derived from the DNA, and the V and J assignments and clone size from that table. The sample includes approximately 15,000 clones, with 80% to 90% observed a single time. The ten largest clones represent approximately 9.2% of the sample.

To be included, a participant needed at least one PBMC sample from before ART initiation plus at least two post-ART samples. Every participant with HIV received treatment in the United States of America. Before DNA extraction, cryopreserved samples of roughly 0.85-10 million PBMC were thawed and washed. At the time of the earliest PBMC sample for each participant with HIV, ages ranged from about 20 to 55 years. Each participant contributed PBMC samples from 1-4 timepoints before ART initiation and 2-8 timepoints after ART initiation, with a median of 7 samples. For every participant, serial HIV viral load, CD4+ T-cell count, ART history and demographic data were obtained. Using a Qiagen kit on a QIAcube, genomic DNA was extracted from unsorted PBMC, with samples processed in batches of 12. Material: unsorted PBMCs, obtained 0.1 years after starting antiretroviral therapy. This receptor was obtained from a man aged 18 to 30 with HIV.

The sequenced DNA: TGTGCCAGTAGTATCTTTCAGGGAGGCGGTGGCTACACCTTC. It specifies CASSIFQGGGGYTF. The chain was built from TRBV19 and TRBJ1-2, with a tentative D gene TRBD1 over 5 matching bases. From a lookup of the germline V gene (reference sequence), CDR1 and CDR2 are LNHDA and SQIVND. The cysteine opens and the phenylalanine closes a CDR3 of 14 amino acids. Only the CDR3 region is kept as DNA, spanning 42 bases read in frame from base 1. V is clipped by 3 bases and J by 7 bases, and the sequence between their germline boundaries is 15 bases long.